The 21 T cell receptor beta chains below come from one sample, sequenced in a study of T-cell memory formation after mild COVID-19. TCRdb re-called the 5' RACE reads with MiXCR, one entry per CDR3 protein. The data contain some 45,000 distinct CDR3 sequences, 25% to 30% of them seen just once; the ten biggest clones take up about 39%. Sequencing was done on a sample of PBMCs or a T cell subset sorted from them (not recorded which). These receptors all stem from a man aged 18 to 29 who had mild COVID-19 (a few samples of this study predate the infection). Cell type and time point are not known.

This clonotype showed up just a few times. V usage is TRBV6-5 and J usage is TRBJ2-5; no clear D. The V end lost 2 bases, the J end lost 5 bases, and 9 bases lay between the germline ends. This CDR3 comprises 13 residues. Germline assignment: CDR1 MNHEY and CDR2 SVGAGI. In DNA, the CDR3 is TGTGCCAGCAGTTACGGTACTTCGGAGACCCAGTACTTC. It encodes CASSYGTSETQYF.

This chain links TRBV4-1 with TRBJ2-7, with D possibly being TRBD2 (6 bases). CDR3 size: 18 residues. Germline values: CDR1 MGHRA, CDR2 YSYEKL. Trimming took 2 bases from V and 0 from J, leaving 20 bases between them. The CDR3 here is CASSQSGFGTRSSYEQYF. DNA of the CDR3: TGCGCCAGCAGCCAAAGCGGGTTCGGGACCCGGAGCTCCTACGAGCAGTACTTC.

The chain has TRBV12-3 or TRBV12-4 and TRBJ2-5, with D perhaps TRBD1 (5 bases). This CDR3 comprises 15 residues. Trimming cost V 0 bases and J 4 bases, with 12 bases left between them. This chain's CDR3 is CASSLALGPRETQYF. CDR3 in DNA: TGTGCCAGCAGTTTAGCGCTGGGGCCACGAGAGACCCAGTACTTC.

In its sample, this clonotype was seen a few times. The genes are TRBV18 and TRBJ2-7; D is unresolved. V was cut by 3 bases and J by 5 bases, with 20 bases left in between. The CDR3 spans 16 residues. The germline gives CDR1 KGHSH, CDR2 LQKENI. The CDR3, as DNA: TGTGCCAGCTCACCCTACTCAACCGGTACCCCCCACGAGCAGTACGTC. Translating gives CASSPYSTGTPHEQYV.

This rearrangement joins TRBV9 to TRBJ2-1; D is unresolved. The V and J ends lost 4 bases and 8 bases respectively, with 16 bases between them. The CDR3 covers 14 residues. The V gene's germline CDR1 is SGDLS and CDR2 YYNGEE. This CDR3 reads CASSPVVEAYEQFF. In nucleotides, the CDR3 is TGTGCCAGCAGCCCCGTGGTAGAGGCCTATGAGCAGTTCTTC. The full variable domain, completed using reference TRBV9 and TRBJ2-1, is DSGVTQTPKHLITATGQRVTLRCSPRSGDLSVYWYQQSLDQGLQFLIQYYNGEERAKGNILERFSAQQFPDLHSELNLSSLELGDSALYFCASSPVVEAYEQFFGPGTRLTVL.

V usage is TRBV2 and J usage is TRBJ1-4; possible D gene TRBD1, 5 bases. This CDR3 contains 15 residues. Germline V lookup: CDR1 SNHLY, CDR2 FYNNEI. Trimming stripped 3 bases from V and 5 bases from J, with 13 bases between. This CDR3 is CASSEGRSSNEKLFF. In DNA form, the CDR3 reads TGTGCCAGCAGTGAGGGGCGGAGTTCAAATGAAAAACTGTTTTTT.

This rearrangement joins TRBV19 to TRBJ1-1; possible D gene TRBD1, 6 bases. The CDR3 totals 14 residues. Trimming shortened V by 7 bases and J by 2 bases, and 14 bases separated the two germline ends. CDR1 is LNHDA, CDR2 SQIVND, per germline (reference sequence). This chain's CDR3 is CASKTGTLNTEAFF. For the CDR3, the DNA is TGTGCCAGTAAGACCGGGACACTTAACACTGAAGCTTTCTTT. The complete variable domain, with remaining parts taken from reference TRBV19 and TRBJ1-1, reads DGGITQSPKYLFRKEGQNVTLSCEQNLNHDAMYWYRQDPGQGLRLIYYSQIVNDFQKGDIAEGYSVSREKKESFPLTVTSAQKNPTAFYLCASKTGTLNTEAFFGQGTRLTVV.

The CDR3 DNA follows: TGTGCCAGCAGCCAAGTTATTGTACCGGGACAGGGTGTGTGGGACACCATATATTTT. Residues: CASSQVIVPGQGVWDTIYF. The V gene is TRBV4-2, the J gene TRBJ1-3; 9 bases map to TRBD1. The length of the CDR3 is 19 residues. V shed 1 base and J 8 bases; nucleotides not matched to a gene: 18. Germline V gene lookup returns CDR1 LGHNA and CDR2 YNFKEQ.

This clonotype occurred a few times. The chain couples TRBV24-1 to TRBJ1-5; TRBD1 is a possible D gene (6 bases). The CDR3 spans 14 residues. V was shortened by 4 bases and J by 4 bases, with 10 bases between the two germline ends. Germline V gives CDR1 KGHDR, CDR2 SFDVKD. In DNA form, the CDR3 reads TGTGCCACCAGTGACGGGACACTGAATCAGCCCCAGCATTTT. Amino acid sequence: CATSDGTLNQPQHF.

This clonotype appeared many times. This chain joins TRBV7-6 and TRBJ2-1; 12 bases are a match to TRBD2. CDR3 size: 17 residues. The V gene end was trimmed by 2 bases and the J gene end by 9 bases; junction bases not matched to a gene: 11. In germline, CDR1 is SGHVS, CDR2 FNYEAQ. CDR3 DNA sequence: TGTGCCAGCAGCTTACTCCCGGCTAGCGGGGGGGCCCGTGAGCAGTTCTTC. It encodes CASSLLPASGGAREQFF.

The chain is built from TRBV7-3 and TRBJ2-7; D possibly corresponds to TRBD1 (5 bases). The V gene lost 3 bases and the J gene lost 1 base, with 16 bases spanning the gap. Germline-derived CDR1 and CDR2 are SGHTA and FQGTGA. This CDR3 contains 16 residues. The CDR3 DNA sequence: TGTGCCAGCAGCTTTACCCGGCAGGGCGAATCCTACGAGCAGTACTTC. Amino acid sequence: CASSFTRQGESYEQYF.

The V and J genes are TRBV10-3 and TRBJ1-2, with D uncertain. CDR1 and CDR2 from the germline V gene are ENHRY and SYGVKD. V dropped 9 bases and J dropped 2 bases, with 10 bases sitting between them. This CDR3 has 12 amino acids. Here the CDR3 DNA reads TGTGCCATGAGCTCGGTAAACTATGGCTACACCTTC. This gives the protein CAMSSVNYGYTF.

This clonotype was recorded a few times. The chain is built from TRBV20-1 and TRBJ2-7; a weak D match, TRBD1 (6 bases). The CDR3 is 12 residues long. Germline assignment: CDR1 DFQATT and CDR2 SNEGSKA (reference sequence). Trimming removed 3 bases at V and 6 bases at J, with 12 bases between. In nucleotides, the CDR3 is TGCAGTGCTAGTAGGGGGTTCCCCGAGCAGTACTTC. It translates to CSASRGFPEQYF.

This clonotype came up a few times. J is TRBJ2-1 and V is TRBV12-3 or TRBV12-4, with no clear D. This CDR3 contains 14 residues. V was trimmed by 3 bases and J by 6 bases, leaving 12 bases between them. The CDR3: CASSFWLVFNEQFF. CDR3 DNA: TGTGCCAGCAGTTTTTGGCTAGTATTCAATGAGCAGTTCTTC.

CDR3 sequence: CSATAGTTNIQYF. The CDR3 nucleotides read TGCAGTGCCACCGCCGGGACAACAAACATTCAGTACTTC. This chain uses TRBV20-1 with TRBJ2-4, with a weak D call TRBD1 (6 bases). CDR1 is DFQATT and CDR2 is SNEGSKA in the germline V gene (reference sequence). The CDR3 covers 13 residues. V was trimmed by 6 bases and J by 6 bases, leaving 15 bases between them.

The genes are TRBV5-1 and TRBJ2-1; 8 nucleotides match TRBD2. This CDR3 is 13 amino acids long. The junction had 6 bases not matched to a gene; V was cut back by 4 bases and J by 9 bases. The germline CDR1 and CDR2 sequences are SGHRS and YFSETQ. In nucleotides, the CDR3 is TGCGCCAGCAGCCGGGGGGGGCGAAGTGAGCAGTTCTTC. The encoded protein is CASSRGGRSEQFF.

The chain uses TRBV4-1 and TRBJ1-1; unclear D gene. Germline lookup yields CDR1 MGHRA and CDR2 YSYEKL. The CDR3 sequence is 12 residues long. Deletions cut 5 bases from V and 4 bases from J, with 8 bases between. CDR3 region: CASSDTITEAFF. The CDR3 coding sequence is TGCGCCAGCAGCGACACAATCACTGAAGCTTTCTTT.

CDR3 region: CASSLEGGDEQFF. For the CDR3, the DNA is TGTGCCAGCAGCTTAGAGGGCGGCGATGAGCAGTTCTTC. The chain joins TRBV7-6 to TRBJ2-1; no firm D call. Trimming stripped 1 base from V and 8 bases from J, with 9 bases between. Germline-derived CDR1 and CDR2 are SGHVS and FNYEAQ. This CDR3 is 13 amino acids long.

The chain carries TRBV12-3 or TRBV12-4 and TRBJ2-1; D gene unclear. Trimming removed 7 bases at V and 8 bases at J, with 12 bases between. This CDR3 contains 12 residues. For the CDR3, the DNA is TGTGCCAGCAAGGGCTTTATTGATGAGCAGTTCTTC. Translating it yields CASKGFIDEQFF.

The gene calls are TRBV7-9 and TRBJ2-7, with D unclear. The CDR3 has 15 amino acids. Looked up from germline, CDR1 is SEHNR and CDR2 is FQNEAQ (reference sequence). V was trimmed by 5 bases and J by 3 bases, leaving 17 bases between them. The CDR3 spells CASSPNLGPDYEQYV. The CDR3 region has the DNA TGTGCCAGCAGCCCCAATCTCGGACCGGACTACGAGCAGTACGTC.

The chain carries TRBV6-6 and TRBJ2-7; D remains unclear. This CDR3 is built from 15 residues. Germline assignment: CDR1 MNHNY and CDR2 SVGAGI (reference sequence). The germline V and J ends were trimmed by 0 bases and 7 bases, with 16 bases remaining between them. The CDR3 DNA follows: TGTGCCAGCAGTTACTCGCCAGTACAGTGGGGAGAGCAGTACTTC. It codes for CASSYSPVQWGEQYF.